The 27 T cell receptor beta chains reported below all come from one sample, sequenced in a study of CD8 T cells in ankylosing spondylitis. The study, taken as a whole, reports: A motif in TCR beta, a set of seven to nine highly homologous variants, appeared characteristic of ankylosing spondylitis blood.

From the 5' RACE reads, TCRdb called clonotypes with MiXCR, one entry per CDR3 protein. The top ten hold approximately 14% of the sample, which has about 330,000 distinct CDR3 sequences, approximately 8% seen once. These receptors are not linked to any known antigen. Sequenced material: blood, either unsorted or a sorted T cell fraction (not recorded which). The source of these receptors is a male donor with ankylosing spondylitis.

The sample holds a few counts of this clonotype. This chain's CDR3 is CASTFGNEQFF. The CDR3 DNA sequence: TGTGCCAGTACCTTCGGGAATGAGCAGTTCTTC. The V call is TRBV25-1, the J call TRBJ2-1; D is uncertain. Trimming took off 9 bases at V and 7 bases at J, with 10 bases between the two ends. This CDR3 has 11 amino acids. The V gene's germline CDR1 is MGHDK and CDR2 SYGVNS.

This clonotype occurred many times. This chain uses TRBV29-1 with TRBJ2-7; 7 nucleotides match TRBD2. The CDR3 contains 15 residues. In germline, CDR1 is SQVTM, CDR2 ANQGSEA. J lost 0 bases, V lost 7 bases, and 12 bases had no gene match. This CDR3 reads CSALAGFFDSYEQYF. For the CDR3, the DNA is TGCAGCGCTTTAGCGGGTTTTTTTGACTCCTACGAGCAGTACTTC.

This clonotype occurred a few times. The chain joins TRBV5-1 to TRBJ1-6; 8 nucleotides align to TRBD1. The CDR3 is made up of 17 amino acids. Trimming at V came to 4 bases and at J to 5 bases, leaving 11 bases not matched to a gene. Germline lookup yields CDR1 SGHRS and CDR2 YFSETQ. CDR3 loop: CASSLRRTGQDNSPLHF. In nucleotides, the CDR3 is TGCGCCAGCAGCCTCCGCCGAACGGGACAGGATAATTCACCCCTCCACTTT.

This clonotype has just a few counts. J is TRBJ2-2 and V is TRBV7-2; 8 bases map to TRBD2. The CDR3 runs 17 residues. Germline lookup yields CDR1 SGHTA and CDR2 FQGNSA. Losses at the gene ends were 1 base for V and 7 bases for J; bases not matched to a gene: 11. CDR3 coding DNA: TGTGCCAGCAGCTTAGTCCTCGCGATTAGCGGGATCGGGGAGCTGTTTTTT. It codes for CASSLVLAISGIGELFF.

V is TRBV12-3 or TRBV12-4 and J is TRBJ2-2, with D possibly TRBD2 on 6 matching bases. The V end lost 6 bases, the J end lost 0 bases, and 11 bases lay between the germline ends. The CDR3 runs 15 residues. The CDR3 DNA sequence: TGTGCCAGCAGGCGGGATGACGCGAACACCGGGGAGCTGTTTTTT. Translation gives CASRRDDANTGELFF.

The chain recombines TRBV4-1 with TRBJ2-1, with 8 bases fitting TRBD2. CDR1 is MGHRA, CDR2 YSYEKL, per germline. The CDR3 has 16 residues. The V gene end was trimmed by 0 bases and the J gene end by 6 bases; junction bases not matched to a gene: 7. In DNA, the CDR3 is TGCGCCAGCAGCCAAGATTTCGCGGGAGGACCCAATGAGCAGTTCTTC. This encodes CASSQDFAGGPNEQFF.

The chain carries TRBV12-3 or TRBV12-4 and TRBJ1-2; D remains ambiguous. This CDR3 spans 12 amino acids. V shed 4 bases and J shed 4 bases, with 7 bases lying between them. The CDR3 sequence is CASSSQPYGYTF. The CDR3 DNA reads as TGTGCCAGCAGTTCTCAGCCCTATGGCTACACCTTC.

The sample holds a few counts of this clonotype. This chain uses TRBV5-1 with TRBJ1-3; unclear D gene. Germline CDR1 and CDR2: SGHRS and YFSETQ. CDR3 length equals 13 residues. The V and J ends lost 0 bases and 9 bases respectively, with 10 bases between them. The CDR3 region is CASSLAARGTIYF. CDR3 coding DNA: TGCGCCAGCAGCTTGGCCGCCAGAGGCACCATATATTTT.

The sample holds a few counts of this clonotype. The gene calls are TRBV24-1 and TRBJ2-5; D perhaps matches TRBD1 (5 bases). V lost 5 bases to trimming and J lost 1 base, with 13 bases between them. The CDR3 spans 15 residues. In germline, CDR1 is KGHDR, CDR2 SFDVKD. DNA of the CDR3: TGTGCCACCAGTGGGAAGACAGCCATCCAAGAGACCCAGTACTTC. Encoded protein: CATSGKTAIQETQYF.

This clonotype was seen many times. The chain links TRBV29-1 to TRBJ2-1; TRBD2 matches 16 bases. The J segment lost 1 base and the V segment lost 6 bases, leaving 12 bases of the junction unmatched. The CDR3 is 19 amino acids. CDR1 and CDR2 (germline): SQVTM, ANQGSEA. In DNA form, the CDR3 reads TGCAGCGTGCCTCCGGGACTAGCGGGAGGGCCTATATCCTACAATGAGCAGTTCTTC. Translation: CSVPPGLAGGPISYNEQFF.

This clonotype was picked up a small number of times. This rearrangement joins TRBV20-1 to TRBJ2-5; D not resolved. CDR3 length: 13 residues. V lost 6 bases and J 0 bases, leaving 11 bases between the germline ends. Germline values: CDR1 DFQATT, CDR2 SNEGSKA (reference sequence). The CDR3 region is CSALRTDQETQYF. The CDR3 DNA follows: TGCAGTGCACTCAGGACGGACCAAGAGACCCAGTACTTC.

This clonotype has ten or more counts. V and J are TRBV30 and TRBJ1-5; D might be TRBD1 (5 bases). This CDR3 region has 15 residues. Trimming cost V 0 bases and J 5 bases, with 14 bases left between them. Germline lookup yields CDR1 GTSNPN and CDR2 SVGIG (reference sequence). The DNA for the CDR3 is TGTGCCTGGAGTGTACAAATCGGAGGGGATCAGCCCCAGCATTTT. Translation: CAWSVQIGGDQPQHF. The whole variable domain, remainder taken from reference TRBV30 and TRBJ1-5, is SQTIHQWPATLVQPVGSPLSLECTVEGTSNPNLYWYRQAAGRGLQLLFYSVGIGQISSEVPQNLSASRPQDRQFILSSKKLLLSDSGFYLCAWSVQIGGDQPQHFGDGTRLSIL.

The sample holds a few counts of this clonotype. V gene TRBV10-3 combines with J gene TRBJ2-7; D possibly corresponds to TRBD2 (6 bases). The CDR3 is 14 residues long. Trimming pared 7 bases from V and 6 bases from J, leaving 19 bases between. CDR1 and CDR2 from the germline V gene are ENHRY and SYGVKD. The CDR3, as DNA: TGTGCCATCAACTCTAGTAGTGGGGGGTTCGAGCAGTACTTC. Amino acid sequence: CAINSSSGGFEQYF.

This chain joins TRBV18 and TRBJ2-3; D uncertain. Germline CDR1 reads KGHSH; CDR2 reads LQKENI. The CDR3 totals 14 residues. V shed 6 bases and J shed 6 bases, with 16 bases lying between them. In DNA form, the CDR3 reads TGTGCCAGCTCTCCAACAGCCTCCCGGGATACGCAGTATTTT. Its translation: CASSPTASRDTQYF. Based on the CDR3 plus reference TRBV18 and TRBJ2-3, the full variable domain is NAGVMQNPRHLVRRRGQEARLRCSPMKGHSHVYWYRQLPEEGLKFMVYLQKENIIDESGMPKERFSAEFPKEGPSILRIQQVVRGDSAAYFCASSPTASRDTQYFGPGTRLTVL.

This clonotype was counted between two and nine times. The CDR3: CASSHLGGEGIQYF. Written as DNA, the CDR3 is TGTGCCAGCAGCCATCTGGGGGGCGAGGGTATTCAGTACTTC. The V call is TRBV3-1, the J call TRBJ2-4; the D call may be TRBD1 or TRBD2 (6 bases each). V shed 3 bases and J shed 10 bases, with 16 bases lying between them. CDR3 length: 14 amino acids. Germline CDR1 reads LGHDT; CDR2 reads YNNKEL (reference sequence).

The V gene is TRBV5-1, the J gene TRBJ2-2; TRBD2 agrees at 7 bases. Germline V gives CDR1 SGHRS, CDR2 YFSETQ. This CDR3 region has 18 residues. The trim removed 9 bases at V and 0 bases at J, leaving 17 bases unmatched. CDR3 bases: TGCGCCACCACCCCCAGGGCTAGCGGCAGCCCGAACACCGGGGAGCTGTTTTTT. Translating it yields CATTPRASGSPNTGELFF. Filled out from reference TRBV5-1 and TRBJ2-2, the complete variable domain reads KAGVTQTPRYLIKTRGQQVTLSCSPISGHRSVSWYQQTPGQGLQFLFEYFSETQRNKGNFPGRFSGRQFSNSRSEMNVSTLELGDSALYLCATTPRASGSPNTGELFFGEGSRLTVL.

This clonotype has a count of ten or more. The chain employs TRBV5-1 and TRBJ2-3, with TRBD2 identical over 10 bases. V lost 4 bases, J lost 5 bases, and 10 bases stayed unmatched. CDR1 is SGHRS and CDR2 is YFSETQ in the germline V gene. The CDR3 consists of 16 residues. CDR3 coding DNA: TGCGCCAGCAGCCAGGGACTAGCGCGGAGAGGAGATACGCAGTATTTT. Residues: CASSQGLARRGDTQYF.

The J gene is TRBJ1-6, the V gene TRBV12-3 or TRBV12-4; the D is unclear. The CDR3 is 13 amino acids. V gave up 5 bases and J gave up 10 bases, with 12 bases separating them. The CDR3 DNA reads TGTGCCAGCAGTCCGGACGGGAAATCACCCCTCCACTTT. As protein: CASSPDGKSPLHF.

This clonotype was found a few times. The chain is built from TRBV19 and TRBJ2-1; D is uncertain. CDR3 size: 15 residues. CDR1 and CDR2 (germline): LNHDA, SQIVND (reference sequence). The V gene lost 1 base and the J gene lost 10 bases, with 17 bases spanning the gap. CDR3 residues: CASSIGDTSLGEQFF. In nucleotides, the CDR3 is TGTGCCAGTAGTATAGGTGACACCTCCCTCGGAGAGCAGTTCTTC.

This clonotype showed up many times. The CDR3 is CSVATGASYEQYF. In DNA, the CDR3 is TGCAGCGTTGCAACAGGGGCCTCCTACGAGCAGTACTTC. The V gene is TRBV29-1, the J gene TRBJ2-7, with 7 bases matching TRBD1. This CDR3 has 13 residues. Germline CDR1 and CDR2: SQVTM and ANQGSEA. V lost 4 bases, J lost 0 bases, and 3 bases stayed unmatched.

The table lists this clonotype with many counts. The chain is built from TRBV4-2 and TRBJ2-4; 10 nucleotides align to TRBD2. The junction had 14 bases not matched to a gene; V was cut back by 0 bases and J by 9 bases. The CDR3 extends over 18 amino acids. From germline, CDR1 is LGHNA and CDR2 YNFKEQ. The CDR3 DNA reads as TGTGCCAGCAGCCAAGAGGTGACTAGCGGGTATGGGACAAGCATTCAGTACTTC. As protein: CASSQEVTSGYGTSIQYF.

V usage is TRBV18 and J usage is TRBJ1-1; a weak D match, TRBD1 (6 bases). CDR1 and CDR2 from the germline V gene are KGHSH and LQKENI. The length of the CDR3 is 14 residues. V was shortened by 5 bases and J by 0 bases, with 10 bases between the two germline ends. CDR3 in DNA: TGTGCCAGCTCAGCCGGACAGCTGAACACTGAAGCTTTCTTT. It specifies CASSAGQLNTEAFF. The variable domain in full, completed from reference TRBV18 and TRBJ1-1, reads NAGVMQNPRHLVRRRGQEARLRCSPMKGHSHVYWYRQLPEEGLKFMVYLQKENIIDESGMPKERFSAEFPKEGPSILRIQQVVRGDSAAYFCASSAGQLNTEAFFGQGTRLTVV.

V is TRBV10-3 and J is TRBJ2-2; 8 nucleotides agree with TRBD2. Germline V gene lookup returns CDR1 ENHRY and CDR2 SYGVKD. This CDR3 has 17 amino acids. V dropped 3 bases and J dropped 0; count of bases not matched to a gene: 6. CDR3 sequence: CAISESQAGANTGELFF. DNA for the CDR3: TGTGCCATCAGTGAATCTCAAGCGGGAGCGAACACCGGGGAGCTGTTTTTT.

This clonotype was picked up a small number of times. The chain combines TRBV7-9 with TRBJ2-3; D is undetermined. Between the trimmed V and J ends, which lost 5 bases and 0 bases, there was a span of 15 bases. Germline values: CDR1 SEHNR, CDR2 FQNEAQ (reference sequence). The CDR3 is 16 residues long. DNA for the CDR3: TGTGCCAGCAGCCCCCCGGGCCACAGAAGCACAGATACGCAGTATTTT. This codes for CASSPPGHRSTDTQYF.

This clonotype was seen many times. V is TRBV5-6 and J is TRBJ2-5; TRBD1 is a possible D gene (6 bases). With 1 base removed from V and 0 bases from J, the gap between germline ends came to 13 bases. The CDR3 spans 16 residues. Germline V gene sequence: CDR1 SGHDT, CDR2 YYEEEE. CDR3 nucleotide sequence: TGTGCCAGCAGCTTGTTAACAGGGAACTACCAAGAGACCCAGTACTTC. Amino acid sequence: CASSLLTGNYQETQYF. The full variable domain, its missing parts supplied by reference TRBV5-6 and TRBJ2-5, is DAGVTQSPTHLIKTRGQQVTLRCSPKSGHDTVSWYQQALGQGPQFIFQYYEEEERQRGNFPDRFSGHQFPNYSSELNVNALLLGDSALYLCASSLLTGNYQETQYFGPGTRLLVL.

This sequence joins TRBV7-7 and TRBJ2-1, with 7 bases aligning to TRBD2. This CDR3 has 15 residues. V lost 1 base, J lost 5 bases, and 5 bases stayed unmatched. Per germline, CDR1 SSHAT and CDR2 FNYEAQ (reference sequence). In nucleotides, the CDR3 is TGTGCCAGCAGCTTAGGAACTAGCGCCGACAATGAGCAGTTCTTC. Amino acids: CASSLGTSADNEQFF.

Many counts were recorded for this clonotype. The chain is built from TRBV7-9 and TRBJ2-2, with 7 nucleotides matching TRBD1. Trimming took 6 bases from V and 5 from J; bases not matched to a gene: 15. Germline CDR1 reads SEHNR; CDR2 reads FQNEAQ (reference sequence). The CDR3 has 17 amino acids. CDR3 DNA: TGTGCCAGCAGACAACAACGACCGGGACAGAATACCGGGGAGCTGTTTTTT. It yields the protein CASRQQRPGQNTGELFF.